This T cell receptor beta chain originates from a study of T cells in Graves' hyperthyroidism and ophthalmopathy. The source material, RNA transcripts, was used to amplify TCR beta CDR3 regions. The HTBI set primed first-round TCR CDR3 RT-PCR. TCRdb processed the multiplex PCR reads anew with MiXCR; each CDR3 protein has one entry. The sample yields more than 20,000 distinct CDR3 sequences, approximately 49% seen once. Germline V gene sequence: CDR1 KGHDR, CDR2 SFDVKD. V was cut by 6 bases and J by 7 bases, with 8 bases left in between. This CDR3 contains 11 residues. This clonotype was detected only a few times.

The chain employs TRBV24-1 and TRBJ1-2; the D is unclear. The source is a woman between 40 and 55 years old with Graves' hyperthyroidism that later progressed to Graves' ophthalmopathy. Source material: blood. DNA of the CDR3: TGTGCCACCAGTAACCCTCTTGGCTACACCTTC. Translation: CATSNPLGYTF.